A selection of T cell receptor beta chains follows, all from one sample in a study of blood T cell repertoires in COVID-19. The protocol was immunoSEQ multiplex PCR, while the TCRdb copy is restricted to in-frame clones and leaves out a portion. The sample has 110,000 or so clones, over 75% seen once. The sample consisted of peripheral blood. The receptors derive from a man aged 50 to 59 with acute or convalescent COVID-19. The CDR3 runs from the conserved cysteine through the conserved F or W. Fields, in order: D gene, J gene, CDR3 length, V gene, clone size, CDR3 protein, CDR3 DNA. A D gene is named only where the DNA matches it firmly. Size is omitted from some rows. Given values are once, few, many or a class for expanded clones.

NA,TRBJ1-3,15,TRBV11-2,NA,CASSSSTGSGNTIYF,TGTGCCAGCAGCTCTTCCACAGGGTCCGGAAACACCATATATTTT
NA,TRBJ2-1,15,TRBV6-5,NA,CASGQGGGSYNEQFF,TGTGCCAGCGGACAAGGGGGGGGCTCCTACAATGAGCAGTTCTTC
TRBD1,TRBJ1-5,14,TRBV15,once,CATSRGDRDQPQHF,TGTGCCACCAGCAGAGGGGACAGGGACCAGCCCCAGCATTTT
NA,TRBJ1-6,15,TRBV6-5,NA,CASRNLGSGDSPLHF,TGTGCCAGCAGAAATCTCGGGTCGGGGGATTCACCCCTCCACTTT
NA,TRBJ2-3,15,TRBV6-6,NA,CASSYLVRANNTQYF,TGTGCCAGCAGTTACTTAGTCAGGGCAAACAATACGCAGTATTTT
NA,TRBJ2-3,15,TRBV5-1,NA,CASSLGAGSTDTQYF,TGCGCCAGCAGCTTGGGGGCGGGGAGCACAGATACGCAGTATTTT
NA,TRBJ2-1,14,TRBV5-8,NA,CASSLDRVDNEQFF,TGTGCCAGCAGCTTGGACAGGGTGGACAATGAGCAGTTCTTC
NA,TRBJ2-3,13,TRBV5-4,NA,CASSIHRGDTQYF,TGTGCCAGCAGCATTCATAGGGGGGATACGCAGTATTTT
TRBD2,TRBJ2-1,16,TRBV5-4,NA,CASSIGTSGVNNEQFF,TGTGCCAGCAGCATAGGGACTAGCGGGGTTAACAATGAGCAGTTCTTC
TRBD2,TRBJ2-3,16,TRBV27,NA,CASRPPAGGYTDTQYF,TGTGCCAGCAGACCCCCAGCGGGGGGTTACACAGATACGCAGTATTTT
NA,TRBJ1-2,12,TRBV2,NA,CASSDQGYGYTF,TGTGCCAGCAGTGATCAGGGCTATGGCTACACCTTC
NA,TRBJ1-2,15,TRBV9,NA,CASSVAPGPNYGYTF,TGTGCCAGCAGCGTAGCACCAGGCCCTAACTATGGCTACACCTTC
NA,TRBJ2-4,18,TRBV3-1/TRBV3-2,NA,CASSQALSGDLAKNIQYF,TGTGCCAGCAGCCAAGCTCTATCAGGGGATTTAGCCAAAAACATTCAGTACTTC
NA,TRBJ1-2,13,TRBV5-4,NA,CASSLDSNYGYTF,TGTGCCAGCAGCTTGGACAGTAACTATGGCTACACCTTC
TRBD1,TRBJ2-7,15,TRBV15,NA,CATSTLGTGSYEQYF,TGTGCCACCAGCACACTAGGGACAGGGAGCTACGAGCAGTACTTC
TRBD2,TRBJ2-2,16,TRBV7-3,NA,CASSLPGGDHTGELFF,TGTGCCAGCAGCCTTCCTGGGGGGGACCACACCGGGGAGCTGTTTTTT
TRBD1,TRBJ1-6,16,TRBV4-1,NA,CASSQAGTGENSPLHF,TGCGCCAGCAGCCAAGCAGGGACAGGGGAAAATTCACCCCTCCACTTT
NA,TRBJ1-1,13,TRBV29-1,NA,CSVEIQEGTEAFF,TGCAGCGTTGAAATCCAGGAGGGCACTGAAGCTTTCTTT
NA,TRBJ1-1,13,TRBV19,few,CASSGSGYTEAFF,TGTGCCAGTAGTGGCTCCGGGTACACTGAAGCTTTCTTT
TRBD1,TRBJ2-7,13,TRBV7-9,NA,CASSLDRAYEQYF,TGTGCCAGCAGCTTGGACAGGGCCTACGAGCAGTACTTC
TRBD2,TRBJ2-1,16,TRBV5-1,NA,CASSGTLAGAYNEQFF,TGCGCCAGCAGCGGGACGTTAGCGGGCGCCTACAATGAGCAGTTCTTC
NA,TRBJ2-2,16,TRBV21-1,NA,CASSRSTAPETGELFF,TGTGCCAGCAGCAGAAGCACAGCTCCCGAGACCGGGGAGCTGTTTTTT
NA,TRBJ1-4,15,TRBV10-3,NA,CAISEGPGTNEKLFF,TGTGCCATCAGTGAGGGTCCAGGCACTAATGAAAAACTGTTTTTT
NA,TRBJ2-3,18,TRBV24-1,NA,CATSDSLRLRGSTDTQYF,TGTGCCACCAGTGATTCCCTCCGACTCCGGGGGAGCACAGATACGCAGTATTTT
NA,TRBJ1-2,15,TRBV5-8,NA,CASSPRGKGNYGYTF,TGTGCCAGCAGCCCAAGGGGAAAGGGTAACTATGGCTACACCTTC
TRBD1,TRBJ1-5,16,TRBV4-1,medium-sized,CASREEATGGDQPQHF,TGCGCCAGCAGGGAGGAGGCGACAGGGGGAGATCAGCCCCAGCATTTT
TRBD1,TRBJ1-1,15,TRBV5-4,NA,CASSPMAGGRTEAFF,TGTGCCAGCAGCCCAATGGCAGGGGGTCGCACTGAAGCTTTCTTT
TRBD1,TRBJ2-7,13,TRBV4-1,NA,CASSHPDRDEQYF,TGCGCCAGCAGCCACCCCGACAGGGACGAGCAGTACTTC
NA,TRBJ1-4,15,TRBV7-2,once,CASSFSGRTNEKLFF,TGTGCCAGCAGCTTTTCAGGCCGAACTAATGAAAAACTGTTTTTT
TRBD1,TRBJ1-2,17,TRBV5-6,NA,CASSPVAGGLANYGYTF,TGTGCCAGCAGCCCGGTGGCAGGGGGTCTAGCTAACTATGGCTACACCTTC
NA,TRBJ1-5,13,TRBV27,NA,CASSRWAREPQHF,TGTGCCAGCAGTAGGTGGGCCAGAGAGCCCCAGCATTTT
NA,TRBJ1-2,11,TRBV29-1,NA,CSARDTDGYTF,TGCAGCGCCAGGGACACGGACGGCTACACCTTC
TRBD1,TRBJ1-4,16,TRBV6-6,NA,CASSGPQTGVKEKLFF,TGTGCCAGCAGTGGGCCACAGACAGGGGTTAAGGAAAAACTGTTTTTT
TRBD2,TRBJ2-5,15,TRBV9,NA,CASSAASGGIETQYF,TGTGCCAGCAGCGCCGCTAGCGGGGGGATAGAGACCCAGTACTTC
NA,TRBJ2-3,13,TRBV7-6,NA,CASSPGRSDTQYF,TGTGCCAGCAGCCCAGGGAGGTCAGATACGCAGTATTTT
NA,TRBJ2-2,12,TRBV10-3,few,CAISQRSGELFF,TGTGCCATCAGCCAACGGTCCGGGGAGCTGTTTTTT
NA,TRBJ2-4,11,TRBV19,NA,CASTGFNIQYF,TGTGCCAGTACAGGTTTTAACATTCAGTACTTC
NA,TRBJ1-6,16,TRBV18,NA,CASSPSQGSYNSPLHF,TGTGCCAGCTCACCGTCACAGGGATCCTATAATTCACCCCTCCACTTT
NA,TRBJ2-2,15,TRBV7-3,NA,CASSLGDSYTGELFF,TGTGCCAGCAGTCTCGGGGACTCCTACACCGGGGAGCTGTTTTTT
TRBD1,TRBJ2-5,14,TRBV19,NA,CASSIRGRTETQYF,TGTGCCAGTAGTATCAGGGGGCGGACGGAGACCCAGTACTTC
NA,TRBJ1-6,16,TRBV11-2,NA,CASSLNRDTYNSPLHF,TGTGCCAGCAGCTTAAACCGGGACACATATAATTCACCCCTCCACTTT